The clone carrying this TCR beta chain was recorded only once. The record originates from a study of blood T cell repertoires in COVID-19. At the level of the study: Some COVID-19 samples were acute and others convalescent; all came from the United States, Italy and Spain.

Deletions cut 2 bases from V and 0 bases from J, with 5 bases between. Per the germline V gene, CDR1 is SGDLS and CDR2 is YYNGEE. The CDR3 loop spans 14 amino acids. Data came from immunoSEQ multiplex PCR; TCRdb stores just in-frame clones and leaves some out. Of some 200,000 clones detected, around 80% appear once; the ten largest clones hold more than 1.2%. The receptor was isolated from a woman aged 40 to 50 who had recovered from COVID-19. Sequencing input: peripheral blood. The chain is built from TRBV9 and TRBJ2-2; D is unclear. The CDR3 here is CASSVSSNTGELFF. The CDR3 coding sequence is TGTGCCAGCAGCGTTTCCTCGAACACCGGGGAGCTGTTTTTT.